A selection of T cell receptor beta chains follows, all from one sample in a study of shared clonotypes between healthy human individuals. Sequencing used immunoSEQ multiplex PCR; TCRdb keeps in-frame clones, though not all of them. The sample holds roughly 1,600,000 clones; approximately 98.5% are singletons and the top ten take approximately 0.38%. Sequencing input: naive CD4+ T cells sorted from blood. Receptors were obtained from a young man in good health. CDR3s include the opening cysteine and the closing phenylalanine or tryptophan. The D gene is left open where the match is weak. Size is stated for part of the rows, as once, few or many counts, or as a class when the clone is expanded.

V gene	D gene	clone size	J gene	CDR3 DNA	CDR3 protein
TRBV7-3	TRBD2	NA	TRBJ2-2	TGTGCCAGCAGCTTCCTTTCCAGGTCTAGCGGCACCGGGGAGCTGTTTTTT	CASSFLSRSSGTGELFF
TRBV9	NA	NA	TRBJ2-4	TGTGCCAGCAGCGGCAGACTTCCTACCAACATTCAGTACTTC	CASSGRLPTNIQYF
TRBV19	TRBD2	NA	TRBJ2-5	TGTGCCAGTAGTATAGCGGCGGGAGGCTTCCAGGAGACCCAGTACTTC	CASSIAAGGFQETQYF
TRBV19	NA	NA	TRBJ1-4	TGTGCCAGTAGTATAGCAGGCCGCGGGGAACTGTTTTTT	CASSIAGRGELFF
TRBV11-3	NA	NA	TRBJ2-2	TGTGCCAGCAGCTTAGGGTTCGGTATTGCGAACACCGGGGAGCTGTTTTTT	CASSLGFGIANTGELFF
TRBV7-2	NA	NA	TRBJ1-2	TGTGCCAGCAGCTTGGATCTTTATAGTAATTATGGCTACACCTTC	CASSLDLYSNYGYTF
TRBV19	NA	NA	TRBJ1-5	TGTGCCAGTAGTATATCAGGGAGCAATCAGCCCCAGCATTTT	CASSISGSNQPQHF
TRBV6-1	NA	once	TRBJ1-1	TGTGCCAGCAGTGAAGACAGGGCCACTGAAGCTTTCTTT	CASSEDRATEAFF
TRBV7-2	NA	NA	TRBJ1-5	TGTGCCAGCAGCTCAAAACTGGACAGAAATAGCAATCAGCCCCAGCATTTT	CASSSKLDRNSNQPQHF
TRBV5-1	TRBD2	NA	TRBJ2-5	TGCGCCAGCAGCTTCGGACTAGCGGAGCAAGAGACCCAGTACTTC	CASSFGLAEQETQYF
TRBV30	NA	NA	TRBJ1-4	TGTGCCTGGAGGGGGGATAATGAAAAACTGTTTTTT	CAWRGDNEKLFF
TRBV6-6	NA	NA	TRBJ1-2	TGTGCCAGCAGTTACTCGGGGGCCCTCGGGGTGAGCGGCTACACCTTC	CASSYSGALGVSGYTF
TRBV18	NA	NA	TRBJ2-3	TGTGCCAGCTCACCCCTACCCCGCGGGGAGGGCACAGATACGCAGTATTTT	CASSPLPRGEGTDTQYF
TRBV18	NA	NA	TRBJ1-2	TGTGCCAGCTCACCATCAGCAGGGGCGGACTATGGCTACACCTTC	CASSPSAGADYGYTF
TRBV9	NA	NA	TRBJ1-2	TGTGCCAGCAGCCCCCAGGGGTTAGGCTACACCTTC	CASSPQGLGYTF
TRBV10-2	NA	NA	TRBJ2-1	TGCGCCAGCAGTGAGTACGCTACAAGCTCCTACAATGAGCAGTTCTTC	CASSEYATSSYNEQFF
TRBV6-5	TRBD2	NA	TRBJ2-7	TGTGCCAGCAGTTACGGGGCTAGCGGGACTTACGAGCAGTACTTC	CASSYGASGTYEQYF